A selection of T cell receptor beta chains follows, all from one sample in a study of OX40 agonist ivuxolimab in advanced cancers. Here immunoSEQ multiplex PCR was the method, and the copy in TCRdb shows in-frame clones only, minus some. The table shows around 120,000 clones, with over 75% occurring only once. Sequenced material: CD4+ or CD8+ T cells sorted from blood, taken in a trial of the OX40 agonist ivuxolimab. The receptors were gathered from an adult with an advanced solid tumor such as melanoma, head and neck, liver or kidney cancer. Both conserved end residues are part of each CDR3. Each record gives: J gene, clone size, D gene, CDR3 length, V gene, CDR3 protein, CDR3 DNA. The D gene is left open where the match is weak. Where a row states a size, it is once, few, many or the class of an expanded clone; other rows omit it.

TRBJ1-1 | NA | NA | 13 | TRBV18 | CASSPMRNTEAFF | TGTGCCAGCTCACCGATGAGGAACACTGAAGCTTTCTTT
TRBJ1-3 | NA | NA | 15 | TRBV6-6 | CASSPRLIAGNTIYF | TGTGCCAGCAGTCCAAGATTAATCGCTGGAAACACCATATATTTT
TRBJ2-7 | once | NA | 13 | TRBV27 | CASSLRHSYEQYF | TGTGCCAGCAGTTTGCGGCACTCCTACGAGCAGTACTTC
TRBJ1-6 | once | NA | 15 | TRBV7-2 | CASSLDPAFNSPLHF | TGTGCCAGCAGCTTAGACCCGGCCTTTAATTCACCCCTCCACTTT
TRBJ2-1 | NA | TRBD1 | 13 | TRBV18 | CASSPPQGAFRFF | TGTGCCAGCTCACCACCGCAGGGGGCGTTTCGGTTCTTC
TRBJ1-2 | NA | TRBD1 | 16 | TRBV7-2 | CASSLDAGGTFYGYTF | TGTGCCAGCAGCTTAGACGCAGGGGGAACATTCTATGGCTACACCTTC
TRBJ2-3 | NA | NA | 15 | TRBV19 | CASSIGQGGPDTQYF | TGTGCCAGTAGTATAGGACAGGGAGGTCCAGATACGCAGTATTTT
TRBJ1-2 | once | TRBD1 | 15 | TRBV7-2 | CASSDRGGRFSGYTF | TGTGCCAGCAGCGACAGGGGGGGGCGTTTCAGTGGCTACACCTTC
TRBJ2-7 | NA | TRBD2 | 16 | TRBV7-2 | CASSLVPGRGAYEQYF | TGTGCCAGCAGCTTAGTTCCCGGCCGGGGGGCCTACGAGCAGTACTTC
TRBJ1-4 | NA | TRBD1 | 19 | TRBV5-6 | CASSLGIRDRGPIPEKLFF | TGTGCCAGCAGCTTGGGGATTCGGGACAGGGGGCCGATTCCTGAAAAACTGTTTTTT
TRBJ1-4 | NA | TRBD1 | 15 | TRBV27 | CASSLQGGTNEKLFF | TGTGCCAGCAGTTTACAGGGGGGAACTAATGAAAAACTGTTTTTT
TRBJ1-3 | NA | TRBD1 | 16 | TRBV5-1 | CASSSTGTAFGNTIYF | TGCGCCAGCAGTTCGACCGGGACAGCATTTGGAAACACCATATATTTT
TRBJ2-5 | NA | NA | 12 | TRBV7-2 | CASRPRDETQYF | TGTGCCAGCAGACCCCGGGATGAGACCCAGTACTTC
TRBJ1-5 | NA | NA | 13 | TRBV7-2 | CASSLGLNQPQHF | TGTGCCAGCAGCTTAGGGCTCAATCAGCCCCAGCATTTT
TRBJ2-3 | NA | NA | 15 | TRBV6-1 | CASSEARGSTDTQYF | TGTGCCAGCAGTGAAGCCAGGGGAAGCACAGATACGCAGTATTTT
TRBJ2-1 | NA | TRBD1 | 15 | TRBV4-2 | CASSRPGTGFREQFF | TGTGCCAGCAGCCGGCCCGGGACAGGGTTTCGAGAGCAGTTCTTC
TRBJ1-1 | NA | TRBD1 | 18 | TRBV7-2 | CASPASAGTGSTRSEAFF | TGTGCCAGCCCTGCCTCAGCCGGGACAGGATCCACCCGCTCTGAAGCTTTCTTT
TRBJ2-6 | NA | NA | 15 | TRBV28 | CASKDPTGGANVLTF | TGTGCCAGCAAAGACCCTACTGGGGGGGCCAACGTCCTGACTTTC
TRBJ1-5 | NA | NA | 15 | TRBV23-1 | CASATATYSNQPQHF | TGCGCCAGCGCAACAGCGACTTATAGCAATCAGCCCCAGCATTTT
TRBJ1-2 | NA | NA | 14 | TRBV5-6 | CASSLSQGLVGYTF | TGTGCCAGCAGCTTGAGCCAGGGTCTGGTGGGCTACACCTTC
TRBJ1-4 | NA | NA | 14 | TRBV30 | CAWSVSRPSEKLFF | TGTGCCTGGAGTGTAAGCCGGCCTAGTGAAAAACTGTTTTTT
TRBJ1-4 | NA | NA | 14 | TRBV28 | CASQKGGNNEKLFF | TGTGCCAGCCAGAAGGGGGGAAATAATGAAAAACTGTTTTTT
TRBJ1-5 | NA | NA | 14 | TRBV28 | CASSPGGSNQPQHF | TGTGCCAGCAGTCCGGGAGGTAGCAATCAGCCCCAGCATTTT
TRBJ2-7 | NA | TRBD1 | 14 | TRBV19 | CASSTGTALYEQYF | TGTGCCAGTAGTACCGGGACAGCCCTTTACGAGCAGTACTTC
TRBJ1-3 | NA | TRBD1 | 14 | TRBV29-1 | CSVGQANSGNTIYF | TGCAGCGTAGGACAGGCGAACTCTGGAAACACCATATATTTT
TRBJ1-4 | NA | NA | 14 | TRBV11-2 | CASSLAREGEKLFF | TGTGCCAGCAGCTTAGCTCGGGAAGGCGAAAAACTGTTTTTT
TRBJ2-7 | few | NA | 13 | TRBV30 | CAWSVKDSYEQYF | TGTGCCTGGAGTGTAAAAGACTCCTACGAGCAGTACTTC
TRBJ2-5 | NA | NA | 14 | TRBV10-3 | CAIRDRQVQETQYF | TGTGCCATCAGAGACAGACAAGTCCAAGAGACCCAGTACTTC
TRBJ2-7 | NA | NA | 16 | TRBV6-1 | CASSEVIRGTSYEQYF | TGTGCCAGCAGTGAAGTTATCCGGGGTACCTCCTACGAGCAGTACTTC
TRBJ2-1 | NA | NA | 15 | TRBV7-2 | CASSGGHLSYNEQFF | TGTGCCAGCAGCGGGGGACACCTTTCCTACAATGAGCAGTTCTTC
TRBJ1-2 | NA | NA | 12 | TRBV7-2 | CASSKDTYGYTF | TGTGCCAGCAGCAAAGACACCTATGGCTACACCTTC
TRBJ2-3 | NA | TRBD2 | 15 | TRBV4-3 | CASSQPSGGIHTQYF | TGCGCCAGCAGCCAACCTAGCGGGGGGATACATACGCAGTATTTT
TRBJ2-5 | NA | NA | 14 | TRBV6-5 | CASTRVGFRETQYF | TGTGCCAGCACCAGGGTGGGGTTCAGGGAGACCCAGTACTTC
TRBJ2-2 | NA | NA | 12 | TRBV7-2 | CASSFRSGELFF | TGTGCCAGCAGCTTCAGGTCCGGGGAGCTGTTTTTT